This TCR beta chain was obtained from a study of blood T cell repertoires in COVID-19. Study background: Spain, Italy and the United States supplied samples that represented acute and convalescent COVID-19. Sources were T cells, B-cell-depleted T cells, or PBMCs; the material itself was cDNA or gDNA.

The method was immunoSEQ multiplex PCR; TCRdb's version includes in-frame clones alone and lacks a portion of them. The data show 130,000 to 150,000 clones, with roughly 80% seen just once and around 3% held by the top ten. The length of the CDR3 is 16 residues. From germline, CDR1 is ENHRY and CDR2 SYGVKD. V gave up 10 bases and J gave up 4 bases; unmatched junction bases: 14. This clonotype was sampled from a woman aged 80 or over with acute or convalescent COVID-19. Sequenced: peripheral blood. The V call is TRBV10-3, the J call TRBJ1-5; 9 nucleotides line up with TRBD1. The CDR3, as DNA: TGTGCCACCTCCGCCGGGACAGGGTTCTTGAATCAGCCCCAGCATTTT. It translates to CATSAGTGFLNQPQHF.